A single sample gave rise to the 15 T cell receptor beta chains below, sequenced in a study of graft-versus-host responses after intestinal transplantation. No cognate antigen is known for these TCRs. This table comes from immunoSEQ multiplex PCR, and its TCRdb copy is limited to in-frame clones, with some not included. The sample gives approximately 92,000 clones, under 95% of which show up once; roughly 5.5% is in the top ten. This material consisted of unstimulated CD8+ T cells sorted from spleen or lymph node cells, taken before intestinal transplant. These receptors came from a human donor who received an intestinal transplant.

The chain uses TRBV5-4 and TRBJ2-3; TRBD2 matches 9 bases. This CDR3 has 14 amino acids. The germline V gene has CDR1 SGHNT and CDR2 YYREEE (reference sequence). V shed 5 bases, J shed 5 bases, and the junction held 6 bases outside the gene matches. CDR3 sequence (DNA): TGTGCCAGCAGACAGCGGGGGGAGGGAGATACGCAGTATTTT. This encodes CASRQRGEGDTQYF.

The gene calls are TRBV19 and TRBJ1-1, with D perhaps TRBD1 (5 bases). The CDR3 runs 14 residues. Trimming took off 7 bases at V and 1 base at J, with 13 bases between the two ends. Germline CDR1 reads LNHDA; CDR2 reads SQIVND (reference sequence). CDR3 loop: CASNLRVSNTEAFF. As DNA, the CDR3 is TGTGCCAGTAACCTCAGGGTTTCGAACACTGAAGCTTTCTTT.

This chain uses TRBV10-3 with TRBJ2-7; perhaps TRBD2 as D (6 bases). The CDR3 is 13 amino acids. Germline CDR1 is ENHRY and CDR2 is SYGVKD. The germline V and J ends were trimmed by 10 bases and 1 base, with 14 bases remaining between them. CDR3 region: CASTRDPSYEQYF. The CDR3 nucleotides read TGTGCCAGCACGCGGGACCCTTCCTACGAGCAGTACTTC.

The genes are TRBV5-1 and TRBJ1-1, with D possibly being TRBD1 (5 bases). V lost 0 bases, J lost 9 bases, and 9 bases lay in between. This CDR3 is 12 amino acids long. Per germline, CDR1 SGHRS and CDR2 YFSETQ. CDR3 protein: CASSLVGRQAFF. In nucleotides, the CDR3 is TGCGCCAGCAGCTTGGTGGGGCGGCAAGCTTTCTTT.

The rearrangement uses TRBV6-5 and TRBJ2-7; 10 positions agree with TRBD2. Looked up from germline, CDR1 is MNHEY and CDR2 is SVGAGI. The V and J ends lost 11 bases and 4 bases, in that order; junction bases with no gene match: 11. The CDR3 has 14 residues. CDR3 in DNA: TGTGCCGGACCAAAGCGGGGGGGCTCGTACGAGCAGTACTTC. Residues: CAGPKRGGSYEQYF.

In its sample, this clone was seen a few times. V and J are TRBV5-6 and TRBJ2-7; no firm D call. CDR3 length: 14 residues. The ends were cut back, 0 bases at V and 3 bases at J, with 10 bases in the middle. The germline gives CDR1 SGHDT, CDR2 YYEEEE. CDR3 nucleotides: TGTGCCAGCAGCTTGGAAGGGTTTCTCTACGAGCAGTACTTC. It specifies CASSLEGFLYEQYF.

The chain carries TRBV9 and TRBJ2-5; 8 nucleotides line up with TRBD2. Trimming removed 3 bases from V and 3 bases from J; junction bases left unmatched: 10. There are 16 residues in the CDR3. CDR1 SGDLS and CDR2 YYNGEE come from the germline V gene. In DNA form, the CDR3 reads TGTGCCAGCAGCGCAGATCCAGCGGGGGCTAAAGAGACCCAGTACTTC. Translation gives CASSADPAGAKETQYF.

The chain links TRBV13 to TRBJ2-7; D may be TRBD2 (5 bases). V lost 2 bases to trimming and J lost 3 bases, with 11 bases between them. The germline CDR1 and CDR2 sequences are PRHDT and FYEKMQ (reference sequence). CDR3 length: 14 amino acids. The CDR3 sequence: CASSLSRGNYEQYF. Written as DNA, the CDR3 is TGTGCCAGCAGCTTAAGTCGGGGTAACTACGAGCAGTACTTC.

The sample holds a few counts of this clone. The chain employs TRBV4-1 and TRBJ1-6, with 7 positions matching TRBD1. Trimming cost V 3 bases and J 10 bases; bases outside gene matches: 9. This CDR3 has 15 amino acids. In germline, CDR1 is MGHRA, CDR2 YSYEKL. This CDR3 is CASSQMWTGRSPLHF. CDR3 sequence (DNA): TGCGCCAGCAGCCAGATGTGGACAGGTCGATCACCCCTCCACTTT.

The V call is TRBV18, the J call TRBJ2-1; 7 bases map to TRBD1. Germline V CDR1 and CDR2: KGHSH, LQKENI. Trimming cost V 1 base and J 8 bases; bases outside gene matches: 8. This CDR3 spans 15 amino acids. CDR3: CASSPRDRERDEQFF. The CDR3 DNA sequence: TGTGCCAGCTCACCACGAGACAGGGAGCGCGATGAGCAGTTCTTC.

This chain uses TRBV5-6 with TRBJ1-2; D not certain. The germline gives CDR1 SGHDT, CDR2 YYEEEE. The CDR3 runs to 16 residues. V lost 0 bases and J 3 bases, leaving 15 bases between the germline ends. CDR3 protein: CASSLDSAVRDYGYTF. The CDR3 DNA is TGTGCCAGCAGCTTGGACTCCGCGGTTAGGGACTATGGCTACACCTTC.

V gene TRBV4-1 combines with J gene TRBJ1-1, with no clear D. Trimming removed 0 bases at V and 7 bases at J, with 3 bases between. The germline CDR1 and CDR2 sequences are MGHRA and YSYEKL. The CDR3 extends over 11 amino acids. CDR3 amino acids: CASSQELEAFF. DNA for the CDR3: TGCGCCAGCAGCCAAGAGCTTGAAGCTTTCTTT.

The chain has TRBV10-2 and TRBJ2-7; TRBD1 aligns across 7 bases. The CDR3 has 14 residues. The ends lost 2 bases at V and 3 bases at J; junction bases unmatched: 4. Looked up from germline, CDR1 is WSHSY and CDR2 is SAAADI. CDR3 region: CASSETGAGYEQYF. The CDR3, as DNA: TGCGCCAGCAGTGAGACAGGGGCGGGCTACGAGCAGTACTTC.

With regard to this clone: The sample holds other DNA sequences that translate to the same CDR3. This chain uses TRBV5-6 with TRBJ2-3; either TRBD1 or TRBD2 may supply D (5 bases each). The ends were cut back, 0 bases at V and 8 bases at J, with 16 bases in the middle. This CDR3 region has 15 residues. Germline CDR1 SGHDT, CDR2 YYEEEE. The CDR3 DNA reads as TGTGCCAGCAGCTTGGAGGGACCCGTGCCGGGTACGCAGTATTTT. Translation: CASSLEGPVPGTQYF.

J is TRBJ2-3 and V is TRBV6-5; no firm D call. The CDR3 is 13 residues long. Trimming left V 0 bases short and J 7 bases short, with 8 bases between. Germline V CDR1 and CDR2: MNHEY, SVGAGI. The CDR3 nucleotides read TGTGCCAGCAGTTACTCGTTGTCGAATACGCAGTATTTT. Protein: CASSYSLSNTQYF.